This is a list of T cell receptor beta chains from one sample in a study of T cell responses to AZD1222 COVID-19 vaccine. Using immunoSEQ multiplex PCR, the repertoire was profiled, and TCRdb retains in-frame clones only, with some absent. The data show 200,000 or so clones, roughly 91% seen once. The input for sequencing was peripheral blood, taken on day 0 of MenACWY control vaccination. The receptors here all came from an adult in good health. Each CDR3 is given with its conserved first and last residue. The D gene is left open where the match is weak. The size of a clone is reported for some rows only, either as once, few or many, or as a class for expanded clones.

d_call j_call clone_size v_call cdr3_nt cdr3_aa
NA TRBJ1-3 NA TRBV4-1 TGCGCCAGCAGTCACGGAAGTCAGGGTTTAGCTGGAAACACCATATATTTT CASSHGSQGLAGNTIYF
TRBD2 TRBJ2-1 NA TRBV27 TGTGCCAGCAGTCCCGCCCTGACTAGCGGGGGACCCAATGAGCAGTTCTTC CASSPALTSGGPNEQFF
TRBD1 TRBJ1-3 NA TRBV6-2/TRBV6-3 TGTGCCAGCAGTTCCCGGGACAGAAGAAACACCATATATTTT CASSSRDRRNTIYF
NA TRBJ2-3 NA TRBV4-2 TGTGCCAGCAGCCAAGATGGCCCGTCCCCGGACACGCAGTATTTT CASSQDGPSPDTQYF
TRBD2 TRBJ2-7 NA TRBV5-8 TGTGCCAGCAGCTTGGCCAGCGGGGGCGCATACGAGCAGTACTTC CASSLASGGAYEQYF
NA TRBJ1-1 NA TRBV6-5 TGTGCCAGCAGTTACTCTGGGCAGACGGGGAACACTGAAGCTTTCTTT CASSYSGQTGNTEAFF
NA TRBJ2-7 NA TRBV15 TGTGCCACCAGCAGAGATCGAGGTGAAGAGCAGTACTTC CATSRDRGEEQYF
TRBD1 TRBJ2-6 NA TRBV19 TGTGCCAGTGTATGGGGCAGGGGGCTCCCTGGGGCCAACGTCCTGACTTTC CASVWGRGLPGANVLTF
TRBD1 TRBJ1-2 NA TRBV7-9 TGTGCCAGCAGCTTAAGTCACAGGGGGGACTATGGCTACACCTTC CASSLSHRGDYGYTF
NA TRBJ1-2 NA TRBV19 TGTGCCAGCAGGTGGGGGCCGGAGAATGGCTACACCTTC CASRWGPENGYTF
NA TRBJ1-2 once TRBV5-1 TGCGCCAGCAGCTTGGACCAGGGAGCCTATGGCTACACCTTC CASSLDQGAYGYTF
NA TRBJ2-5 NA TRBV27 TGTGCCAGCAGTGCATATATAGGGGGGGGGCACCAAGAGACCCAGTACTTC CASSAYIGGGHQETQYF
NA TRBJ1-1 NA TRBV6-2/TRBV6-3 TGTGCCAGCAGCACGATTAACACTGAAGCTTTCTTT CASSTINTEAFF
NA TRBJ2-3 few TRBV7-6 TGTGCCAGCAGCTCCCTCCGCACAGATACGCAGTATTTT CASSSLRTDTQYF
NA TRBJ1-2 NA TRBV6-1 TGTGCCAGCAGTGAAGCCCTCGGTCAGACTAACTATGGCTACACCTTC CASSEALGQTNYGYTF
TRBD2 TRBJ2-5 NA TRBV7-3 TGTGCCAGCAGCTCCAAAAGGGCGGGGGGGCAGGAGACCCAGTACTTC CASSSKRAGGQETQYF
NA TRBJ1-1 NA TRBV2 TGTGCCTGCTCAGTGAACACTGAAGCTTTCTTT CACSVNTEAFF
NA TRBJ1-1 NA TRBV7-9 TGTGCCAGCAGTCACAACAACATGAACACTGAAGCTTTCTTT CASSHNNMNTEAFF
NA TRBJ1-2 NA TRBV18 TGTGCCAGCTCAGCAGGGGTGGACTATGGCTACACCTTC CASSAGVDYGYTF
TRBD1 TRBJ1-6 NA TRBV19 TGTGCGGCCTCCCTGGGACAGCTAAATTCACCCCTCCACTTT CAASLGQLNSPLHF
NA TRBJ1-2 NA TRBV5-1 TGCGCCAGCAGCTTGGACCGGGGACGGGACTATGGCTACACCTTC CASSLDRGRDYGYTF
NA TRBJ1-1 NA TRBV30 TGTGCCTGGAGTCGATTCCAGACAGGCGGAATGGCTTTCTTT CAWSRFQTGGMAFF
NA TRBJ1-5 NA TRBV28 TGTGCCAGCACCAGAGGAGGGGTAGGGAATCAGCCCCAGCATTTT CASTRGGVGNQPQHF
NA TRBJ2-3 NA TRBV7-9 TGTGCCAGCAGCATTACAGATACGCAGTATTTT CASSITDTQYF
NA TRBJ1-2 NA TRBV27 TGTGCCAGCAGTTCCCCAAGACAGGCCAACTATGGCTACACCTTC CASSSPRQANYGYTF
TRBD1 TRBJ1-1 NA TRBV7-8 TGTGCCAGCAGAGACAGGGTCTCCACTGAAGCTTTCTTT CASRDRVSTEAFF
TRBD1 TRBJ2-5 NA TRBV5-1 TGCGCCAGCAGCTGGGGGACAGGTGAGGGGGAGACCCAGTACTTC CASSWGTGEGETQYF
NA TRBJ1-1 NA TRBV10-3 TGTGCCATCAGTGAGTCCCCTAAGCCTGAAGCTTTCTTT CAISESPKPEAFF
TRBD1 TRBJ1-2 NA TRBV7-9 TGTGCCAGCAGCTCGGGACAGGGGATCTATGGCTACACCTTC CASSSGQGIYGYTF
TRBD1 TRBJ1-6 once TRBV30 TGTGCCTGGAGTAGGACAGGGATTAATTCACCCCTCCACTTT CAWSRTGINSPLHF
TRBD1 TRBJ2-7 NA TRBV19 TGTGCCAGTAGATCGCCGGGACAGGGGTCCTCCTACGAGCAGTACTTC CASRSPGQGSSYEQYF
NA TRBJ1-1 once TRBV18 TGTGCCAGCTCACCACGGGCGGGGGAGGAAGCTTTCTTT CASSPRAGEEAFF
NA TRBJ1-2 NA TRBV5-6 TGTGCCAGCAGCTTGGGGTCGGCTTCTAACTATGGCTACACCTTC CASSLGSASNYGYTF
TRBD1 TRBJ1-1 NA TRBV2 TGTGCCAGCAGTGCGGGGACAGGGATCGAAGCTTTCTTT CASSAGTGIEAFF
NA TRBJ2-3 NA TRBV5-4 TGTGCCAGCAGCTCACCGCAGGGGAGGGGAGATACGCAGTATTTT CASSSPQGRGDTQYF
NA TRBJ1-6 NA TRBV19 TGTGCCAGTAACCTAGTAGCAGGATATAATTCACCCCTCCACTTT CASNLVAGYNSPLHF
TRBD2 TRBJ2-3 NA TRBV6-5 TGTGCCAGCATGGGGGGGGGAGGGCCAGATACGCAGTATTTT CASMGGGGPDTQYF
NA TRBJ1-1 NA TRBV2 TGTGCCAGCAGTGCCTGGGGGGGTCGGACTGAAGCTTTCTTT CASSAWGGRTEAFF
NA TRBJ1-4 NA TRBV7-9 TGTGCCACCGGCCAAGGCGAAAAACTGTTTTTT CATGQGEKLFF
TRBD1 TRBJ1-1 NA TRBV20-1 TGCAGTGCTTCCCGGGACAGTGAAGCTTTCTTT CSASRDSEAFF
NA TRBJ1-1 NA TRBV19 TGTGCCAGTAGTATAGCGACAGGTTTGAACACTGAAGCTTTCTTT CASSIATGLNTEAFF
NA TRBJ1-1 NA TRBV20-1 TGCAGTGCTAGTATCCGAGGGGTTCAGAACACTGAAGCTTTCTTT CSASIRGVQNTEAFF
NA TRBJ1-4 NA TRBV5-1 TGCGCCAGCAGCTTATCAGGAGCAAGTCAAGAAAAACTGTTTTTT CASSLSGASQEKLFF
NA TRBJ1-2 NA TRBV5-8 TGTGCCAGCAGAGACACAGGGTCCTATGGCTACACCTTC CASRDTGSYGYTF
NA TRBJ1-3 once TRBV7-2 TGTGCCAGCAGCTCACAGGCCAGGGGAAACACCATATATTTT CASSSQARGNTIYF
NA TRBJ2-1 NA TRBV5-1 TGCGCCAGCAGCTTGGACTGGAGCCCCTCCTACAATGAGCAGTTCTTC CASSLDWSPSYNEQFF
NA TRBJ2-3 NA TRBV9 TGTGCCAGCCTCGACCTGGGGGGGGGCCCAGATACGCAGTATTTT CASLDLGGGPDTQYF
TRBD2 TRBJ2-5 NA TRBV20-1 TGCATTGCTGGGGAGGGCGAGACCCAGTACTTC CIAGEGETQYF
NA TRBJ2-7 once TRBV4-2 TGTGCCAGCAGCCAAGGTTCCCCCGAGCAGTACTTC CASSQGSPEQYF
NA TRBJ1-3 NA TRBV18 TGTGCCAGCTCGTTTACTGGGGGTGTCTCTGGAAACACCATATATTTT CASSFTGGVSGNTIYF
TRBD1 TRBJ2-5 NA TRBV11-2 TGTGCCAGCAGCGCCGGGACAGGGGGCTTAGGGACCCAGTACTTC CASSAGTGGLGTQYF
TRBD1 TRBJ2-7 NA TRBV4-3 TGCGCCAGCAGCCAAGACCCCAGGGGGCCCTACGAGCAGTACTTC CASSQDPRGPYEQYF